This is a list of T cell receptor beta chains from one sample in a study of regulatory T cells in long-lasting Graves disease. TCRdb analysed the multiplex PCR reads with MiXCR anew, one entry per CDR3 protein. The sample lists about 660,000 distinct CDR3 sequences; around 30% were seen once. Source: peripheral blood mononuclear cells (PBMCs), taken when the disease was refractory, from a patient treated with antithyroid drugs. Every receptor here comes from a female donor with Graves disease. The CDR3 runs from the conserved cysteine through the conserved F or W. The order of the fields is D gene, J gene, CDR3 length, clone size, V gene, CDR3 protein, CDR3 DNA. The D gene is left open where the match is weak. Not every row has a clone size; where given, it reads once, few, many or a size class.

TRBD2 | TRBJ2-7 | 15 | few | TRBV6-1 | CASRSAGLAYYEQYF | TGTGCCAGCAGAAGCGCGGGACTAGCTTACTACGAGCAGTACTTC
. | TRBJ2-5 | 14 | once | TRBV29-1 | CSVPPLGGLVSQYF | TGCAGCGTTCCCCCTTTGGGGGGCTTAGTCTCCCAGTACTTC
. | TRBJ1-4 | 14 | . | TRBV28 | CASLPPGSNEKLFF | TGTGCCAGCCTCCCGCCAGGTTCTAATGAAAAACTGTTTTTT
. | TRBJ2-5 | 15 | many | TRBV11-2 | CASSLDGREQETQYF | TGTGCCAGCAGCTTAGACGGACGGGAACAAGAGACCCAGTACTTC
TRBD2 | TRBJ2-5 | 16 | many | TRBV2 | CASSPGGLAYQETQYF | TGTGCCAGCAGCCCCGGGGGACTAGCGTACCAAGAGACCCAGTACTTC
TRBD1 | TRBJ1-6 | 15 | few | TRBV7-9 | CASSLAGQKNSPLHF | TGTGCCAGCAGCTTAGCGGGACAGAAGAATTCACCCCTCCACTTT
. | TRBJ1-1 | 11 | few | TRBV20-1 | CSAQVVTEAFF | TGCAGTGCGCAGGTGGTGACTGAAGCTTTCTTT
. | TRBJ2-2 | 13 | few | TRBV11-2 | CASRKFSAGELFF | TGTGCCAGCAGGAAGTTCTCCGCCGGGGAGCTGTTTTTT
TRBD1 | TRBJ1-2 | 14 | few | TRBV10-3 | CAISGGQERYGYTF | TGTGCCATCAGTGGGGGACAGGAACGCTATGGCTACACCTTC
. | TRBJ2-2 | 14 | . | TRBV5-1 | CASSLSRNTGELFF | TGCGCCAGCAGCTTGTCACGGAACACCGGGGAGCTGTTTTTT
TRBD1 | TRBJ2-7 | 15 | few | TRBV6-1 | CASRPSLQGVYEQYF | TGTGCCAGCAGGCCATCACTACAGGGGGTCTACGAGCAGTACTTC
. | TRBJ1-1 | 15 | few | TRBV19 | CASSGGLPGNTEAFF | TGTGCCAGTAGTGGGGGACTTCCAGGGAACACTGAAGCTTTCTTT